Each of the 18 T cell receptor beta chains below was sequenced from the same sample in a study of blood T cell repertoires in COVID-19. Measured with immunoSEQ multiplex PCR; TCRdb has only the in-frame clones, and not every one. The sample carries 100,000 to 150,000 clones, around 86% recorded once. The material sequenced was peripheral blood. The receptors derive from an elderly woman with acute or convalescent COVID-19.

The chain links TRBV5-4 to TRBJ1-6; possibly TRBD1 for D (5 bases). CDR3 length: 15 residues. Germline V gives CDR1 SGHNT, CDR2 YYREEE (reference sequence). Trimming removed 0 bases at V and 6 bases at J, with 10 bases between. CDR3 sequence reads: CASSLVPGGNSPLHF. The DNA of the CDR3 is TGTGCCAGCAGCTTGGTTCCGGGGGGTAATTCACCCCTCCACTTT.

This chain connects TRBV3-1 (or the pseudogene TRBV3-2) to TRBJ1-1, with D perhaps matching TRBD1 (6 bases). CDR3 length equals 13 residues. CDR1 and CDR2 (germline): LGHDT, YNNKEL (reference sequence). The V gene lost 3 bases and the J gene lost 6 bases, with 11 bases spanning the gap. The CDR3 sequence is CASSHLGGPEAFF. The CDR3 bases are TGTGCCAGCAGCCACCTAGGGGGACCTGAAGCTTTCTTT.

The chain links TRBV28 to TRBJ2-7, with 12 bases aligning to TRBD1. With V trimmed by 4 bases and J by 6 bases, 7 bases remained unmatched. The CDR3 loop spans 15 amino acids. Germline V CDR1 and CDR2: MDHEN, SYDVKM. In nucleotides, the CDR3 is TGTGCCAGCAGTTCACCGGGACAGGGGGCGTCCGAGCAGTACGTC. It encodes CASSSPGQGASEQYV.

The chain combines TRBV5-1 with TRBJ1-2; 7 nucleotides align to TRBD1. The J segment lost 5 bases and the V segment lost 0 bases, leaving 1 base of the junction unmatched. The CDR3 spans 13 residues. CDR1 and CDR2 from the germline V gene are SGHRS and YFSETQ. The CDR3 DNA is TGCGCCAGCAGCTTGGGGGGACAGTATGGCTACACCTTC. Its translation: CASSLGGQYGYTF.

This chain links TRBV2 with TRBJ1-4; 11 bases map to TRBD1. The CDR3 extends over 15 amino acids. V lost 6 bases to trimming and J lost 8 bases; unmatched junction nucleotides: 8. The germline V gene has CDR1 SNHLY and CDR2 FYNNEI. The CDR3 loop is CASRIWTGGMEKLFF. In DNA form, the CDR3 reads TGTGCCAGCAGAATTTGGACAGGGGGCATGGAAAAACTGTTTTTT.

This chain connects TRBV6-5 to TRBJ2-5; no clear D. The CDR3 has 16 residues. The V and J ends lost 0 bases and 5 bases respectively, with 16 bases between them. CDR1 and CDR2 from the germline V gene are MNHEY and SVGAGI. In DNA, the CDR3 is TGTGCCAGCAGTTACTCGAAGGCAGCCCGGGTCGAGACCCAGTACTTC. Encoded protein: CASSYSKAARVETQYF.

This chain joins TRBV18 and TRBJ1-1; maybe TRBD1 (6 bases). The germline V gene has CDR1 KGHSH and CDR2 LQKENI. V lost 0 bases and J 0 bases, leaving 11 bases between the germline ends. The CDR3 has 16 residues. CDR3 region: CASSPPTGRVNTEAFF. In nucleotides, the CDR3 is TGTGCCAGCTCACCACCGACAGGAAGAGTGAACACTGAAGCTTTCTTT.

A note on this clone: This sample includes further DNA sequences coding for the same CDR3. This chain connects TRBV12-3 or TRBV12-4 to TRBJ2-1; D is unresolved. Trimming removed 3 bases at V and 6 bases at J, with 6 bases between. The CDR3 has 12 amino acids. In nucleotides, the CDR3 is TGTGCCAGCAGTTTTTCCCGCAATGAGCAGTTCTTC. As protein: CASSFSRNEQFF.

V and J are TRBV5-3 and TRBJ1-5; D remains ambiguous. TRBV5-3 is recorded as an ORF, its role being uncertain. The CDR3 has 17 residues. Trimming took 2 bases from V and 7 from J, leaving 22 bases between them. CDR3 protein: CARSLIERAVRGQPQHF. Here the CDR3 DNA reads TGTGCCAGAAGCTTAATCGAGAGGGCAGTTCGAGGGCAGCCCCAGCATTTT.

The chain employs TRBV6-5 and TRBJ1-1; possible D gene TRBD1, 5 bases. The CDR3 extends over 15 amino acids. From germline, CDR1 is MNHEY and CDR2 SVGAGI. The V gene lost 0 bases and the J gene lost 0 bases, with 8 bases spanning the gap. The CDR3 region is CASSYSTRVNTEAFF. CDR3 nucleotides: TGTGCCAGCAGTTACTCGACCAGGGTGAACACTGAAGCTTTCTTT.

The V gene is TRBV9, the J gene TRBJ1-3; D not certain. This CDR3 is built from 17 residues. From germline, CDR1 is SGDLS and CDR2 YYNGEE. The ends were cut back, 0 bases at V and 0 bases at J, with 13 bases in the middle. CDR3 sequence: CASSVAGEVFSGNTIYF. CDR3 coding DNA: TGTGCCAGCAGCGTAGCCGGGGAGGTGTTCTCTGGAAACACCATATATTTT.

This chain connects TRBV9 to TRBJ2-5; D might be TRBD1 (6 bases). CDR1 SGDLS and CDR2 YYNGEE come from the germline V gene. This CDR3 spans 17 amino acids. The ends were cut back, 0 bases at V and 0 bases at J, with 15 bases in the middle. CDR3 nucleotide sequence: TGTGCCAGCAGCGTAGGTTGGGGGCATTCCAACCAAGAGACCCAGTACTTC. This sequence encodes CASSVGWGHSNQETQYF.

The chain has TRBV5-1 and TRBJ2-7; TRBD2 might be the D (6 bases). CDR3 length equals 13 residues. Germline V gene lookup returns CDR1 SGHRS and CDR2 YFSETQ. Trimming took off 4 bases at V and 2 bases at J, with 10 bases between the two ends. CDR3 in DNA: TGCGCCAGCAGCCCGGGCGGGGCCTACGAGCAGTACTTC. Translated, it gives CASSPGGAYEQYF. Full variable domain (rest looked up from reference TRBV5-1 and TRBJ2-7): KAGVTQTPRYLIKTRGQQVTLSCSPISGHRSVSWYQQTPGQGLQFLFEYFSETQRNKGNFPGRFSGRQFSNSRSEMNVSTLELGDSALYLCASSPGGAYEQYFGPGTRLTVT.

V gene TRBV4-1 combines with J gene TRBJ2-2; D perhaps matches TRBD1 (5 bases). This CDR3 has 13 amino acids. The V end was cut by 5 bases, the J end by 4 bases, with 8 bases between. CDR1 and CDR2 from the germline V gene are MGHRA and YSYEKL. CDR3 sequence: CASSGAPTGELFF. In DNA form, the CDR3 reads TGCGCCAGCAGCGGGGCTCCCACCGGGGAGCTGTTTTTT.

The chain uses TRBV4-2 and TRBJ2-3; 7 bases match TRBD2. Germline V gene sequence: CDR1 LGHNA, CDR2 YNFKEQ. The CDR3 totals 18 residues. Trimming at V came to 3 bases and at J to 2 bases, leaving 14 bases not matched to a gene. CDR3 in amino acids: CASSQRASGGDYTDTQYF. DNA for the CDR3: TGTGCCAGCAGCCAGCGGGCATCTGGGGGGGACTACACAGATACGCAGTATTTT.

The chain uses TRBV11-3 and TRBJ2-5; the D is unclear. This CDR3 is 13 amino acids long. Germline V gene lookup returns CDR1 SGHNT and CDR2 YENEEA. V was pared by 1 base and J by 5 bases, with 8 bases between. The CDR3 bases are TGTGCCAGCAGCTTAGGTCGTTCGGAGACCCAGTACTTC. Its translation: CASSLGRSETQYF.

This clone is medium-sized within its sample. The V call is TRBV11-2, the J call TRBJ1-2; the match to TRBD1 covers 7 bases. CDR3 length equals 15 residues. The germline V gene has CDR1 SGHAT and CDR2 FQNNGV. The V segment lost 1 base and the J segment 8 bases; nucleotides outside the gene matches: 10. The CDR3 region is CASSLGLRDSRGYTF. DNA of the CDR3: TGTGCCAGCAGCTTAGGCCTCCGGGACAGTCGGGGCTACACCTTC.

The chain employs TRBV6-2 or TRBV6-3 and TRBJ1-2; perhaps TRBD1 as D (5 bases). The CDR3 consists of 15 residues. Trimming pared 4 bases from V and 2 bases from J, leaving 14 bases between. Germline CDR1 reads MNHEY; CDR2 reads SVGEGT. CDR3 nucleotides: TGTGCCAGCAGTTCGTCCAGGGTACCCAACTATGGCTACACCTTC. Protein: CASSSSRVPNYGYTF.